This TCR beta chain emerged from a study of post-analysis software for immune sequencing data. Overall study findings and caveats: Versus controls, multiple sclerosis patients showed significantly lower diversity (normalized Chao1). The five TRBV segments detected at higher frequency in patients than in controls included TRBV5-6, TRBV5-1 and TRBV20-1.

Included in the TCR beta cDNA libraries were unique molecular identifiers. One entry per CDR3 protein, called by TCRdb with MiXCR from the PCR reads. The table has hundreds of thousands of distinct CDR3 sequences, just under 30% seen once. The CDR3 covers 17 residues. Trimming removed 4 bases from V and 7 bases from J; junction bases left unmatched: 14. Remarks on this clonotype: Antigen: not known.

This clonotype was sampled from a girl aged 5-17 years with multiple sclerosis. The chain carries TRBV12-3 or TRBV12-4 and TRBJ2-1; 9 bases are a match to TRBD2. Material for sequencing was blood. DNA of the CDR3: TGTGCCAGCAGTTCCGCGGGCGGGAGGGCCTTTGGGAATGAGCAGTTCTTC. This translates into CASSSAGGRAFGNEQFF.